Listed below are T cell receptor beta chains from one sample, sequenced in a study of prognosis after radiotherapy for stage I lung cancer. MiXCR, run by TCRdb on the multiplex PCR reads, gives a single entry per CDR3 protein. The repertoire consists of about 13,000 distinct CDR3 sequences, with approximately 30% occurring once and the leading ten covering approximately 10%. This material consisted of PBMCs, taken before or after stereotactic body radiation therapy (not recorded which). These receptors all come from a donor aged 50 or older with non-small cell lung cancer. The CDR3 runs from the conserved cysteine through the conserved F or W. D genes are given only for firm matches. Rows give clone size only sometimes, using once, few, many, or a class for an expanded clone.

V gene	D gene	J gene	clone size	CDR3 DNA	CDR3 protein
TRBV11-1	-	TRBJ1-5	many	TGTGCCAGCAGCGCCGGGCGCAATCAGCCCCAGCATTTT	CASSAGRNQPQHF
TRBV5-4	-	TRBJ1-6	many	TGTGCCAGCAGCTTGGTACGAGGGGCCTATAATTCACCCCTCCACTTT	CASSLVRGAYNSPLHF
TRBV6-1	-	TRBJ2-2	medium-sized	TGTGCCAGCAGTGCCGGGGTTGGGGTACCCACCGGGGAGCTGTTTTTT	CASSAGVGVPTGELFF
TRBV4-1	TRBD2	TRBJ2-7	many	TGCGCCAGCAGCCGATTTAGCGGGAATCAGTACGAGCAGTACTTC	CASSRFSGNQYEQYF
TRBV7-8	-	TRBJ2-7	-	TGTGCCAGCAGCTTAGCCGGGACTCTCGCCTACGGGCATTACTTC	CASSLAGTLAYGHYF
TRBV11-3	-	TRBJ2-3	-	TGTGCCAGCGGTCCGGGGGACACCCCCACAGATACGCAGTATTTT	CASGPGDTPTDTQYF
TRBV5-1	-	TRBJ1-1	many	TGCGCCAGCAGCTTGCCGGGCACTGAAGCTTTCTTT	CASSLPGTEAFF
TRBV20-1	-	TRBJ2-7	many	TGCAGTGCTAGAGATCGCCGGAAGAACGAGCAGTACTTC	CSARDRRKNEQYF
TRBV2	-	TRBJ2-7	many	TGTGCCAGCAGTGAAAGTGTCTACGAGCAGTACTTC	CASSESVYEQYF
TRBV6-1	TRBD2	TRBJ2-7	many	TGTGCCAGCAGACCATCTAGCGGGAGTAACGAGCAGTACTTC	CASRPSSGSNEQYF
TRBV19	-	TRBJ1-6	medium-sized	TGTGCCAGTATCGGCGGGGGGAGAGACTCACCCCTCCACTTT	CASIGGGRDSPLHF
TRBV7-8	-	TRBJ2-2	many	TGTGCCAGCAGCCCCCGGGGTCCCACCGGGGAGCTGTTTTTT	CASSPRGPTGELFF
TRBV11-2	-	TRBJ2-7	many	TGTGCCAGCAGCTTAAATCCGCCAGGGGTGGGTAGGTACTTC	CASSLNPPGVGRYF
TRBV7-6	-	TRBJ1-1	many	TGTGCCAGCAGCTTAAGGGGACTGACTGAAGCTTTCTTT	CASSLRGLTEAFF
TRBV18	-	TRBJ1-2	many	TGTGCCAGCTCACCACTGGGGGAACGGGGGAAAACCCATGGCTACACCTTC	CASSPLGERGKTHGYTF
TRBV20-1	-	TRBJ2-7	medium-sized	TGCAGTGCTAGACCCAGGGCCTACGAGCAGTACTTC	CSARPRAYEQYF
TRBV28	TRBD2	TRBJ2-7	-	TGTACCAGCAGTTTCAGGTTAGCGGGACCTAACTTCTACGAGCAGTACTTC	CTSSFRLAGPNFYEQYF
TRBV28	TRBD2	TRBJ2-2	many	TGTGCCAGCAGCGACATAGCGGGAGTTAACGGGGAGCTGTTTTTT	CASSDIAGVNGELFF
TRBV20-1	-	TRBJ1-1	many	TGCAGTGCCGCTGGACCGACGAACACTGAAGCTTTCTTT	CSAAGPTNTEAFF
TRBV5-1	TRBD2	TRBJ2-7	medium-sized	TGCGCCAGCAGCCCAGACCCGGGACTAGCGGGAGGACAGTACTTC	CASSPDPGLAGGQYF
TRBV20-1	TRBD2	TRBJ2-7	many	TGCAGCCTCGCAGCGTCAGCGGGAGCACTCGAGCAGTACTTC	CSLAASAGALEQYF
TRBV28	-	TRBJ1-5	-	TGTGCCAGCAGTTTAGTTCTTACTAGCACAGATACGCAGCATTTT	CASSLVLTSTDTQHF
TRBV6-1	-	TRBJ2-3	many	TGTGCCAGCATTAATCCGGGCATAACAATTGGGCAGTATTTT	CASINPGITIGQYF
TRBV6-9	-	TRBJ1-5	-	TGTGCCAGCAGTAACATGGTTTCTATGAACAATCAGCCCCAACATTTT	CASSNMVSMNNQPQHF
TRBV6-4	-	TRBJ2-5	many	TGTGCCATCCGTGGGGGCCAGTACCAAGAGACCCAGTACTTC	CAIRGGQYQETQYF
TRBV11-1	-	TRBJ2-1	medium-sized	TGTGCCAGCAGCTTAGGGCGGGGGCGAAATGAGCAGTTCTTC	CASSLGRGRNEQFF
TRBV6-5	-	TRBJ2-7	many	TGTGCCAGCAGTTACAGCAGGGGACTTAACTACGAGCAGTACTTC	CASSYSRGLNYEQYF
TRBV5-6	-	TRBJ1-3	many	TGTGCCAGCAGCTTGGGGCCGGACGCATATTTT	CASSLGPDAYF
TRBV5-6	TRBD1	TRBJ2-3	-	TGTGCCAGCAGCCAAAACAGGGGGCGTACGCAGTATTTT	CASSQNRGRTQYF
TRBV10-2	TRBD2	TRBJ2-5	many	TGCGCCAGCAGTGTGCGGGGGGGACGGGAGACCCAGTACTTC	CASSVRGGRETQYF
TRBV30	TRBD2	TRBJ2-7	medium-sized	TGTGCCTGGAGTGTTACTAGCGGGCGGGAGCAGTACTTC	CAWSVTSGREQYF
TRBV5-1	-	TRBJ2-7	-	TGCGCCAGCAGCTCAATAACACGCTCCTACCAGCAGTACTTC	CASSSITRSYQQYF
TRBV7-9	-	TRBJ1-4	many	TGTGCCAGCAGCCTTTTGGGCGAATCTGAAAAACTGTTTTTT	CASSLLGESEKLFF
TRBV28	-	TRBJ2-7	medium-sized	TGTGCCAGCAGAGAGCTAGCGAGAAGCTCCTACGAGCAGTACTTC	CASRELARSSYEQYF
TRBV20-1	-	TRBJ1-6	medium-sized	TGCAGTGCTCCGCAGCCCCCTAATAATTCACCCCTCCACTTT	CSAPQPPNNSPLHF
TRBV6-2/TRBV6-3	-	TRBJ2-7	medium-sized	TGTGCCAGCAGCCTTCAATACGAGCAGTACTTC	CASSLQYEQYF
TRBV9	-	TRBJ2-1	many	TGTGCCAGCAGCGCACAGGTCAACTCCTACAATGAGCAGTTCTTC	CASSAQVNSYNEQFF
TRBV6-1	-	TRBJ2-7	medium-sized	TGTGCCAGCAGTGAAGCCCCGGGACCATACTACGAGCAGTACTTC	CASSEAPGPYYEQYF
TRBV29-1	-	TRBJ2-4	many	TGCAGCGTTGAATTGAGCGCCAAAAACATTCAGTACTTC	CSVELSAKNIQYF
TRBV7-3	-	TRBJ2-5	many	TGTGCCAGCAGCTTAATTGGTAGGGTCGGAGAGACCCAGTACTTC	CASSLIGRVGETQYF